This T cell receptor (beta chain) came from a study of T-cell memory formation after mild COVID-19. Looking at the study overall: Across donors, TCR clusters were largely donor specific.

V lost 3 bases, J lost 0 bases, and 5 bases lay in between. CDR3 length: 14 residues. Germline V gene data show CDR1 as MNHEY and CDR2 as SMNVEV (reference sequence). It was 5'RACE with constant-segment primers that produced the TCR alpha and TCR beta cDNA libraries, which carried sample barcodes and UMIs. MiXCR was run by TCRdb on the 5' RACE reads, yielding one entry per CDR3 protein. Of 450,000 to 650,000 distinct CDR3 sequences listed, just over 20% are singletons. The sample comprised PBMCs or a T cell subset sorted from them (not recorded which). This sequence was found in an adult woman who had mild COVID-19 (a few samples of this study predate the infection). Cell type and time point are not known. This chain connects TRBV27 to TRBJ1-4; no reliable D call. CDR3 DNA sequence: TGTGCCAGCAGTTTGACCTCAACTAATGAAAAACTGTTTTTT. This gives the protein CASSLTSTNEKLFF.